These T cell receptor beta chains were read from a single sample in a study of blood T cells in healthy people across ages. TCRdb re-called the 5' RACE reads with MiXCR, one entry per CDR3 protein. The table has approximately 1,000,000 distinct CDR3 sequences, around two fifths seen once; the top ten hold around 13%. Material: blood. The receptors derive from a man younger than 30 in good health. Both conserved end residues are trimmed from each CDR3. Fields, in order: CDR3 length, J gene, V gene, CDR3 protein.

11 | TRBJ1-6 | TRBV29-1 | SVMTDADSPLH
13 | TRBJ2-1 | TRBV27 | ASSSLKSSLCVQF
13 | TRBJ1-2 | TRBV12-3/TRBV12-4 | ASSLLIRDLGGYT
11 | TRBJ1-3 | TRBV29-1 | SVLDSSGNTIY
16 | TRBJ2-1 | TRBV25-1 | ASSENMVWDAAYNEQF
13 | TRBJ1-4 | TRBV20-1 | SALRQGAVSEKLF
13 | TRBJ2-7 | TRBV2 | ASSARTGMRLEQY
13 | TRBJ1-6 | TRBV6-5 | ASSYSKSRASPLH
16 | TRBJ1-1 | TRBV6-2/TRBV6-3 | ASSYSPQAIRENTEAF
11 | TRBJ1-1 | TRBV13 | ASSPQTGAKAF
14 | TRBJ1-4 | TRBV10-3 | AISESMRAANEKLF
11 | TRBJ1-2 | TRBV6-6 | ASSYAQGDGYT
12 | TRBJ2-1 | TRBV2 | ASGRLAGGNEQF
9 | TRBJ2-2 | TRBV29-1 | SVVGFGELF
13 | TRBJ2-2 | TRBV5-5 | ASSSPGKGTGELF
13 | TRBJ1-1 | TRBV12-3/TRBV12-4 | ASSVTGAGNTEAF
11 | TRBJ1-5 | TRBV10-3 | AISTGVNQPQH
12 | TRBJ1-1 | TRBV12-3/TRBV12-4 | ASSFSPPNTEAF
13 | TRBJ1-5 | TRBV15 | ATSSRLNSNQPQH
11 | TRBJ1-1 | TRBV29-1 | SIEVQMNTEAF
13 | . | TRBV29-1 | SVFIAGGLRETQY
13 | TRBJ2-1 | TRBV6-2/TRBV6-3 | ASSEQGNPYNEQF
13 | . | TRBV12-3/TRBV12-4 | ASSLDRGIKETQY
11 | . | TRBV5-1 | ASSPQGDYEQY
10 | TRBJ1-1 | TRBV7-9 | ASSLMEGVAF
11 | TRBJ1-1 | TRBV7-9 | ASTHRGGGEAF
15 | . | TRBV9 | ASSVLAGASSYNEQY
14 | TRBJ2-7 | TRBV2 | ASSNIVGVLSYEQY
13 | TRBJ2-3 | TRBV6-4 | ASSVTSGSTDTQY